These 5 T cell receptor beta chains were sequenced from one sample in a study of beta chain features in type 1 diabetes. Whole-study results and caveats: Across all four CD4+ subsets, people with type 1 diabetes showed modestly shorter TCRB CDR3s.

Sequencing targeted expressed TCRB transcripts, as all isolated RNA had been reverse transcribed. Using immunoSEQ multiplex PCR, the repertoire was profiled, and TCRdb retains in-frame clones only, with some absent. The sample lists around 240,000 clones; roughly 16% were seen once. No cognate antigen is known for these TCRs. The sequenced sample consisted of naive CD4+ T cells from blood. Receptor source: a young man with type 1 diabetes.

The rearrangement uses TRBV19 and TRBJ1-1; 7 bases line up with TRBD1. Unmatched junction bases numbered 8, after V lost 3 bases and J lost 4 bases. Germline V CDR1 and CDR2: LNHDA, SQIVND (reference sequence). This CDR3 has 15 residues. The CDR3 coding sequence is TGTGCCAGTAGTATTTCGGGGACAGTGAGCACTGAAGCTTTCTTT. Amino acids: CASSISGTVSTEAFF. Looking up the rest from reference TRBV19 and TRBJ1-1 gives the full variable domain: DGGITQSPKYLFRKEGQNVTLSCEQNLNHDAMYWYRQDPGQGLRLIYYSQIVNDFQKGDIAEGYSVSREKKESFPLTVTSAQKNPTAFYLCASSISGTVSTEAFFGQGTRLTVV.

The chain employs TRBV29-1 and TRBJ2-5; D uncertain. The CDR3 loop spans 13 amino acids. Germline lookup yields CDR1 SQVTM and CDR2 ANQGSEA. Trimming removed 6 bases from V and 4 bases from J, with 15 bases in between. CDR3 coding DNA: TGCAGCGTCGAGCTCGTGAAGGGAGAGACCCAGTACTTC. It is translated as CSVELVKGETQYF.

This clone was picked up one time. This sequence joins TRBV15 and TRBJ2-5; 7 bases are a match to TRBD2. Trimming at V came to 0 bases and at J to 3 bases, leaving 4 bases not matched to a gene. Per the germline V gene, CDR1 is LNHNV and CDR2 is YYDKDF (reference sequence). The CDR3 has 15 residues. The CDR3 here is CATSRDGAGEETQYF. As DNA, the CDR3 is TGTGCCACCAGCAGAGATGGGGCGGGAGAAGAGACCCAGTACTTC.

This clone was observed a few times. The chain uses TRBV30 and TRBJ1-5; D unresolved. The CDR3 runs 14 residues. Germline V CDR1 and CDR2: GTSNPN, SVGIG (reference sequence). V dropped 3 bases and J dropped 5 bases, with 14 bases sitting between them. The CDR3 loop is CAWSGVGEHQPQHF. The CDR3 nucleotides are TGTGCCTGGAGCGGAGTTGGGGAACATCAGCCCCAGCATTTT.

CDR3 bases: TGTGCCAGCAGTTCCCGACAGGGGGACCCAAGACTGTTTTTT. Protein sequence: CASSSRQGDPRLFF. The gene calls are TRBV28 and TRBJ1-4, with 9 bases fitting TRBD1. The junction had 10 bases not matched to a gene; V was cut back by 4 bases and J by 13 bases. The germline V gene has CDR1 MDHEN and CDR2 SYDVKM. This CDR3 has 14 amino acids.